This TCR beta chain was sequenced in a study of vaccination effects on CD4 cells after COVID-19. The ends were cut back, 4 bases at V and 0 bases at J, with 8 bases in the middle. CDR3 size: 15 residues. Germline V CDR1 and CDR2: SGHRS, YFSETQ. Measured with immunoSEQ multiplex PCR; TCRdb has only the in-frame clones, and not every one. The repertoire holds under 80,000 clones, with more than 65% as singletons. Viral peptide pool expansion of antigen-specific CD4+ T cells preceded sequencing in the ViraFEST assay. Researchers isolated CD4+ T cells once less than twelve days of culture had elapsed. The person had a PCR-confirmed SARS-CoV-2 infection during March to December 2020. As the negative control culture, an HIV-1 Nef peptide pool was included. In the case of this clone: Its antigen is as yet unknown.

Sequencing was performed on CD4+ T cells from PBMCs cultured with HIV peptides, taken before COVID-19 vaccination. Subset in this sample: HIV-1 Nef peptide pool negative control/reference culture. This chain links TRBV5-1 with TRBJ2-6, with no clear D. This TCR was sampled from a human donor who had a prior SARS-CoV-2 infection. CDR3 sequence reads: CASSAHFSGANVLTF. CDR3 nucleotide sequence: TGCGCCAGCAGCGCCCATTTCTCTGGGGCCAACGTCCTGACTTTC.